These T cell receptor beta chains were read from a single sample in a study of cytomegalovirus exposure and HLA in healthy donors. Sequencing was performed with immunoSEQ multiplex PCR; in TCRdb, only in-frame clones are kept and a portion is missing. The data show approximately 150,000 clones, less than 90% seen once. The sequenced sample was PBMCs. Receptor source: a boy aged 2-15 years in good health and CMV-seronegative. Both conserved end residues are trimmed from each CDR3. Each record gives: V gene, J gene, CDR3 protein.

V: TRBV19; J: TRBJ1-2; CDR3: ASSSTGTEAT
V: TRBV6-1; J: TRBJ2-2; CDR3: ASSTRDRSTGELF
V: TRBV28; J: TRBJ2-1; CDR3: ASSLSGQGLDNEQF
V: TRBV5-1; J: TRBJ2-1; CDR3: ASSSGLAGYNEQF
V: TRBV6-5; J: TRBJ2-7; CDR3: ASSGGSEQY
V: TRBV10-1; J: TRBJ2-1; CDR3: ASSDGRGSDEQF
V: TRBV7-9; J: TRBJ1-2; CDR3: ASSKGQLYYGYT
V: TRBV10-3; J: TRBJ2-2; CDR3: AIVRGRANTGELF
V: TRBV18; J: TRBJ1-1; CDR3: ASSRKQGSTEAF
V: TRBV18; J: TRBJ1-3; CDR3: ASSPTQAISGNTIY
V: TRBV28; J: TRBJ2-3; CDR3: ASSNREHTQY
V: TRBV28; J: TRBJ2-3; CDR3: ASREPGPTAPGDTQY
V: TRBV13; J: TRBJ2-1; CDR3: ASSPYPWGLANEQF
V: TRBV7-3; J: TRBJ1-2; CDR3: ASSLNPRGTDYGYT
V: TRBV5-4; J: TRBJ1-1; CDR3: ASRGRGAFRTEAF
V: TRBV5-8; J: TRBJ1-3; CDR3: ASQSQSSGNTIY
V: TRBV6-4; J: TRBJ1-6; CDR3: ASSIQVNSPLH
V: TRBV6-5; J: TRBJ2-7; CDR3: ASSYQQGYEQY
V: TRBV6-6; J: TRBJ1-2; CDR3: AGEGGAGGYT
V: TRBV2; J: TRBJ1-2; CDR3: ASMGNRYGYT
V: TRBV6-6; J: TRBJ2-2; CDR3: ASSDSGRANGELF
V: TRBV28; J: TRBJ1-5; CDR3: ASSLNRAKNQPQH
V: TRBV19; J: TRBJ1-5; CDR3: ASSIQTKTNQPQH
V: TRBV4-2; J: TRBJ2-7; CDR3: ASSQELSGGLSYEQY
V: TRBV11-2; J: TRBJ2-1; CDR3: ASRLTSGEGRDEQF
V: TRBV4-2; J: TRBJ2-2; CDR3: ASSHRQENTGELF
V: TRBV7-9; J: TRBJ1-4; CDR3: ASSRYGQGAYTNEKLF
V: TRBV19; J: TRBJ1-5; CDR3: ASSLDVFRDSNQPQH
V: TRBV27; J: TRBJ1-6; CDR3: ASSQGRNSPLH
V: TRBV4-1; J: TRBJ1-1; CDR3: ASSRDGGEDTEAF
V: TRBV19; J: TRBJ2-5; CDR3: ASSKSGRPETQY
V: TRBV19; J: TRBJ2-7; CDR3: ASSPSQGYLNEQY
V: TRBV28; J: TRBJ2-3; CDR3: ASSLPPQGPQY
V: TRBV19; J: TRBJ2-7; CDR3: ASSIGRTDYEQY
V: TRBV28; J: TRBJ2-3; CDR3: ASSSLPGLFRTDTQY
V: TRBV5-8; J: TRBJ2-7; CDR3: ASSLRGQGTYEQY
V: TRBV5-1; J: TRBJ2-3; CDR3: ASSLGTSGRRVTDTQY
V: TRBV13; J: TRBJ2-7; CDR3: ASRAETWTSGSNEQY
V: TRBV21-1; J: TRBJ2-7; CDR3: ASSKGRGSYEQY
V: TRBV25-1; J: TRBJ2-7; CDR3: ASSAGTAYEQY
V: TRBV4-2; J: TRBJ2-1; CDR3: ASSQESGGSLLPHNEQF
V: TRBV19; J: TRBJ2-7; CDR3: ASSPMRLSSSYEQY